The clone carrying this T cell receptor beta chain was detected a few times. Its antigen is unknown. TCRdb's table, derived via immunoSEQ multiplex PCR, lists solely in-frame clones and lacks some. The table has about 120,000 clones, 87% seen once. This specimen comes from a study of T cell responses to AZD1222 COVID-19 vaccine. The study, taken as a whole, reports: A reported finding is that nearly half of spike-specific TCRs target unmutated variant regions. After two AZD1222 doses, spike-specific TCR breadth and depth rose versus day 0.

Germline V gives CDR1 LNHDA, CDR2 SQIVND (reference sequence). V was clipped by 6 bases and J by 8 bases; unmatched bases: 8. This CDR3 has 14 residues. The TCR sequence derives from an adult in good health. The chain couples TRBV19 to TRBJ1-4, with TRBD1 identical over 8 bases. The sequences come from peripheral blood, collected on day 0 of AZD1222 vaccination. CDR3: CASRETGGGEKLFF. CDR3 DNA: TGTGCCAGTAGGGAAACAGGGGGAGGCGAAAAACTGTTTTTT.